This TCR beta chain came from a study of T cells after yellow fever vaccination. Whole-study context: Each low-cell-number fraction was prepared by means of SMART-Seq v4 Ultra Low Input.

General study points: One caveat is that FACS-sorted repertoires could contain abundant clonotypes contaminating from the bulk population.

This clonotype was seen repeatedly, ten times or more. The antigen remains undetermined. Trimming removed 5 bases from V and 10 bases from J, with 15 bases in between. Germline values: CDR1 SNHLY, CDR2 FYNNEI. The CDR3 consists of 13 residues. A process of 5'RACE template switching, which added a universal primer site and UMIs, was used to make TCR cDNA. In TCRdb, the 5' RACE reads were re-called with MiXCR into one record per CDR3 protein. Among about 120,000 distinct CDR3 sequences listed, approximately 7.1% were seen once. The V gene is TRBV2, the J gene TRBJ2-1; D uncertain. This TCR derives from a man aged 18 to 29 who received the YFV17D yellow fever vaccine. Source: CD4+ T cells sorted from PBMCs, taken 45 days after the first yellow fever vaccination. The CDR3 DNA sequence: TGTGCCAGCAGTTACGAACAACAGCACGAGCAGTTCTTC. Translating gives CASSYEQQHEQFF.